This TCR beta chain is drawn from a study of T cells in localized non-small cell lung cancer. Notes on the study in general: In the blood, greater T cell density corresponded to longer overall survival. Median detection of top 100 tumor clones in adjacent lung was roughly 61 clones. Since sequencing was restricted to only one region of the tumor, intratumor heterogeneity remains a possibility. Uninvolved adjacent lung had more T cell clonality than any other tissue, topping tumor.

This CDR3 comprises 15 residues. CDR1 SGHTA and CDR2 FQGNSA come from the germline V gene. Germline trimming cut 5 bases from V and 2 bases from J; bases unmatched to any gene: 6. This clone showed up just a few times. What it recognizes is unknown. Repertoires were generated with immunoSEQ multiplex PCR, while TCRdb's copy carries only in-frame clones and drops some. The sample contains 30,000 to 35,000 clones, 85% to 90% of which appear only once. This chain links TRBV7-2 with TRBJ1-2; 9 nucleotides agree with TRBD1. The receptor was isolated from a female donor aged 60 or older with stage I lung adenocarcinoma. The material was peripheral blood, obtained before any cancer treatment. The DNA for the CDR3 is TGTGCCAGCAGCCCTAATACAGGGGGCAACTATGGCTACACCTTC. Translated: CASSPNTGGNYGYTF.